These 4 T cell receptor beta chains came from one sample sequenced in a study of T cell responses to AZD1222 COVID-19 vaccine. The data were produced by immunoSEQ multiplex PCR, yet TCRdb's version contains in-frame clones alone and is incomplete. The sample lists fewer than 90,000 clones, over 75% occurring once. The specimen was peripheral blood, collected on day 0 of AZD1222 vaccination. These TCRs come from an adult in good health.

The chain combines TRBV19 with TRBJ2-3, with D possibly being TRBD2 (6 bases). The germline V and J ends were trimmed by 7 bases and 1 base, with 12 bases remaining between them. Germline loops: CDR1 LNHDA, CDR2 SQIVND (reference sequence). The length of the CDR3 is 14 residues. Written as DNA, the CDR3 is TGTGCCAGTACCGTGGAGGGCCGCACAGATACGCAGTATTTT. Protein sequence: CASTVEGRTDTQYF.

CDR3 amino acids: CASSIDRVTGELFF. The CDR3 DNA sequence: TGCGCCAGCAGCATAGACAGGGTCACCGGGGAGCTGTTTTTT. V usage is TRBV5-1 and J usage is TRBJ2-2, with 7 bases matching TRBD1. The CDR3 is made up of 14 amino acids. With 4 bases clipped from V and 4 bases from J, the junction kept 4 bases outside the gene matches. In germline, CDR1 is SGHRS, CDR2 YFSETQ.

The CDR3 DNA follows: TGTGCCAGCAGTTTATATGGGACAGGGGGATCCACAGATACGCAGTATTTT. Its protein product is CASSLYGTGGSTDTQYF. The genes are TRBV28 and TRBJ2-3; 11 nucleotides agree with TRBD1. Trimming took 1 base from V and 2 from J; bases not matched to a gene: 5. The CDR3 is made up of 17 amino acids. CDR1 is MDHEN and CDR2 is SYDVKM in the germline V gene. The whole variable domain, filled in from reference TRBV28 and TRBJ2-3, reads DVKVTQSSRYLVKRTGEKVFLECVQDMDHENMFWYRQDPGLGLRLIYFSYDVKMKEKGDIPEGYSVSREKKERFSLILESASTNQTSMYLCASSLYGTGGSTDTQYFGPGTRLTVL.

The chain has TRBV20-1 and TRBJ1-5; D is unclear. The germline V and J ends were trimmed by 3 bases and 2 bases, with 14 bases remaining between them. Germline V lookup: CDR1 DFQATT, CDR2 SNEGSKA (reference sequence). The CDR3 covers 15 residues. CDR3 nucleotide sequence: TGCAGTGCTAGTAGAAAGGGTGTTGGCAATCAGCCCCAGCATTTT. Translating it yields CSASRKGVGNQPQHF.